This passage covers 25 T cell receptor beta chains from one sample sequenced in a study of T cells after posttransplantation cyclophosphamide. Sampled 1 year posttransplant, controls received myeloablative marrow transplants, methotrexate and a calcineurin inhibitor. Profiling relied on immunoSEQ multiplex PCR, and the TCRdb table lists in-frame clones only, not all of them. The sample holds about 22,000 clones; 80% to 90% are singletons and the top ten take 8.2%. The sample here was PBMCs, taken after an allogeneic stem cell transplant with a calcineurin inhibitor and methotrexate. The receptor source for this set is a female patient in her fifties who received an allogeneic stem cell transplant from an unrelated donor, was CMV-positive, and had chronic GVHD only. Some T cells may have come from the graft donor.

CDR3 protein: CASSVSSRQGYGYTF. CDR3 nucleotides: TGTGCCAGCAGCGTATCGTCCCGGCAGGGCTATGGCTACACCTTC. The chain has TRBV9 and TRBJ1-2; tentatively, D is TRBD1 (5 bases). The CDR3 has 15 residues. The V gene's germline CDR1 is SGDLS and CDR2 YYNGEE. Trimming took off 1 base at V and 4 bases at J, with 14 bases between the two ends.

The chain is built from TRBV18 and TRBJ2-2, with D uncertain. Trimming left V 3 bases short and J 6 bases short, with 14 bases between. The CDR3 has 15 amino acids. Per the germline V gene, CDR1 is KGHSH and CDR2 is LQKENI. CDR3: CASSPLPGVAGELFF. CDR3 DNA sequence: TGTGCCAGCTCACCCCTTCCAGGTGTGGCCGGGGAGCTGTTTTTT.

This chain uses TRBV28 with TRBJ2-6; D is perhaps TRBD1 (5 bases). The V end was cut by 6 bases, the J end by 1 base, with 22 bases between. Germline loops: CDR1 MDHEN, CDR2 SYDVKM. The CDR3 is 19 residues long. The CDR3 here is CASRSTTQDTRSGANVLTF. DNA for the CDR3: TGTGCCAGCAGGTCGACGACCCAGGACACTCGTTCTGGGGCCAACGTCCTGACTTTC.

The chain joins TRBV6-6 to TRBJ1-2, with D possibly matching TRBD1 (6 bases). This CDR3 has 13 amino acids. The germline V and J ends were trimmed by 0 bases and 8 bases, with 10 bases remaining between them. Germline V gives CDR1 MNHNY, CDR2 SVGAGI (reference sequence). CDR3 sequence: CASSYSGARGYTF. In DNA, the CDR3 is TGTGCCAGCAGTTACTCGGGGGCTCGGGGCTACACCTTC.

The table lists this clone with a count of one. The gene calls are TRBV9 and TRBJ1-3; no clear D gene. The germline V gene has CDR1 SGDLS and CDR2 YYNGEE. V lost 3 bases to trimming and J lost 6 bases, with 7 bases between them. The CDR3 has 12 amino acids. The CDR3 nucleotides read TGTGCCAGCAGCGGAACAGAAAACACCATATATTTT. It encodes CASSGTENTIYF.

V is TRBV9 and J is TRBJ2-1, with 10 bases lining up with TRBD2. The junction had 2 bases not matched to a gene; V was cut back by 0 bases and J by 2 bases. The CDR3 runs to 16 residues. The germline CDR1 and CDR2 sequences are SGDLS and YYNGEE. DNA of the CDR3: TGTGCCAGCAGCGTAGGCCTAGCGGGAGCCTACAATGAGCAGTTCTTC. Translated, it gives CASSVGLAGAYNEQFF.

This sequence joins TRBV9 and TRBJ2-1; D perhaps matches TRBD2 (6 bases). Germline loops: CDR1 SGDLS, CDR2 YYNGEE. The CDR3 is made up of 14 amino acids. Trimming left V 0 bases short and J 5 bases short, with 9 bases between. The CDR3 here is CASSVDGGDNEQFF. The CDR3 nucleotides read TGTGCCAGCAGCGTAGACGGGGGAGACAATGAGCAGTTCTTC.

This clone was found once. The CDR3 DNA is TGTGCCAGCAGCCAAGTGGGGGGGACTTCCCACGAGCAGTACTTC. Translated, it gives CASSQVGGTSHEQYF. V usage is TRBV14 and J usage is TRBJ2-7; 7 bases fit TRBD2. In germline, CDR1 is SGHDN, CDR2 FVKESK. The CDR3 has 15 residues. Unmatched junction bases numbered 8, after V lost 1 base and J lost 5 bases.

The chain links TRBV28 to TRBJ2-7, with 11 bases matching TRBD1. This CDR3 has 14 residues. V dropped 4 bases and J dropped 2; count of bases not matched to a gene: 1. Germline CDR1 MDHEN, CDR2 SYDVKM. As DNA, the CDR3 is TGTGCCAGCAGTTCGGGACAGGGGGCCTACGAGCAGTACTTC. Protein product: CASSSGQGAYEQYF.

DNA for the CDR3: TGCGCCAGCAGCTTGGGGTCTAGCGGGAGTATCGCAGATACGCAGTATTTT. Its translation is CASSLGSSGSIADTQYF. V is TRBV5-1 and J is TRBJ2-3; 10 nucleotides match TRBD2. The CDR3 runs to 17 residues. J gave up 4 bases and V 0 bases, and 8 bases lay outside the gene matches. The germline CDR1 and CDR2 sequences are SGHRS and YFSETQ.

This sequence joins TRBV27 and TRBJ2-1; D perhaps matches TRBD2 (5 bases). Germline loops: CDR1 MNHEY, CDR2 SMNVEV (reference sequence). The germline V and J ends were trimmed by 10 bases and 6 bases, with 19 bases remaining between them. CDR3 length: 14 residues. CDR3 protein: CATSTLLEGNEQFF. The CDR3 DNA reads as TGTGCCACTTCGACTCTTTTAGAGGGCAATGAGCAGTTCTTC.

This chain links TRBV4-2 with TRBJ2-1; 12 bases fit TRBD2. This CDR3 region has 18 residues. With V trimmed by 3 bases and J by 7 bases, 13 bases remained unmatched. Per the germline V gene, CDR1 is LGHNA and CDR2 is YNFKEQ. The CDR3 DNA reads TGTGCCAGCAGCCAGTTCCCGACTAGCGGGAGAGTCTCGAATGAGCAGTTCTTC. It translates to CASSQFPTSGRVSNEQFF.

This clone came up a few times. The chain combines TRBV18 with TRBJ1-1, with 7 bases identical to TRBD1. Germline-derived CDR1 and CDR2 are KGHSH and LQKENI. The CDR3 spans 13 residues. V shed 6 bases and J 0 bases; nucleotides not matched to a gene: 1. The CDR3 here is CASSGTVNTEAFF. CDR3 nucleotides: TGTGCCAGCTCCGGGACAGTGAACACTGAAGCTTTCTTT.

This chain uses TRBV7-2 with TRBJ1-5, with D unresolved. V lost 1 base, J lost 9 bases, and 16 bases lay in between. CDR1 is SGHTA and CDR2 is FQGNSA in the germline V gene. The CDR3 is made up of 15 amino acids. The CDR3 spells CASSLEIGSEGPQHF. The CDR3 region has the DNA TGTGCCAGCAGCTTAGAAATCGGCTCCGAGGGGCCCCAGCATTTT.

The V call is TRBV11-3, the J call TRBJ1-1; D might be TRBD1 (5 bases). V was clipped by 2 bases and J by 3 bases, with 10 bases between them. Germline CDR1 and CDR2: SGHNT and YENEEA. The CDR3 runs 14 residues. The CDR3: CASSLTGGDTEAFF. The CDR3 region has the DNA TGTGCCAGCAGCTTAACCGGGGGTGACACTGAAGCTTTCTTT.

The chain couples TRBV5-1 to TRBJ2-3, with 9 nucleotides matching TRBD2. The trim removed 1 base at V and 14 bases at J, leaving 2 bases unmatched. CDR3 size: 11 residues. Germline V gives CDR1 SGHRS, CDR2 YFSETQ. The CDR3 coding sequence is TGCGCCAGCAGCTTGTGGGGACTAGCGTATTTT. Translated, it gives CASSLWGLAYF.

This clone came up once. The chain joins TRBV19 to TRBJ1-5; 7 bases match TRBD1. CDR3 length: 17 amino acids. J was trimmed by 7 bases and V by 0 bases; bases with no gene match: 12. Germline-derived CDR1 and CDR2 are LNHDA and SQIVND (reference sequence). The CDR3 DNA follows: TGTGCCAGTAGTATAGATTATGGAGGGGGCCAGGAGCAGCCCCAGCATTTT. This codes for CASSIDYGGGQEQPQHF.

The CDR3 sequence is CASIPPVGAGYYEQYF. The CDR3 coding sequence is TGTGCCAGCATTCCGCCCGTGGGGGCCGGCTACTACGAGCAGTACTTC. V is TRBV2 and J is TRBJ2-5, with a possible D match to TRBD1 (6 bases). The closer fit of TRBJ2-7 to the DNA end suggests the J call may be wrong. The CDR3 length is 16 residues. The germline CDR1 and CDR2 sequences are SNHLY and FYNNEI.

The genes are TRBV11-2 and TRBJ1-1; D possibly corresponds to TRBD1 (5 bases). The V end lost 4 bases, the J end lost 7 bases, and 10 bases lay between the germline ends. The CDR3 extends over 12 amino acids. Germline loops: CDR1 SGHAT, CDR2 FQNNGV. The CDR3 bases are TGTGCCAGCAGCTCAGAAGGGGTTGAAGCTTTCTTT. This gives the protein CASSSEGVEAFF.

V is TRBV5-6 and J is TRBJ2-7; the match to TRBD1 covers 8 bases. Germline V lookup: CDR1 SGHDT, CDR2 YYEEEE. V lost 6 bases to trimming and J lost 7 bases; unmatched junction nucleotides: 15. This CDR3 has 15 residues. CDR3 nucleotides: TGTGCCAGCATAAGGAGGGGACAGGACCTCGGGGAGCAGTACTTC. Translated: CASIRRGQDLGEQYF.

The J gene is TRBJ1-2, the V gene TRBV7-2, with D unresolved. This CDR3 spans 16 amino acids. V was trimmed by 6 bases and J by 0 bases, leaving 17 bases between them. CDR1 is SGHTA and CDR2 is FQGNSA in the germline V gene. The CDR3 reads CASSSLVRSPNYGYTF. For the CDR3, the DNA is TGTGCCAGCAGTTCTCTGGTGCGGTCGCCTAACTATGGCTACACCTTC.

The V and J genes are TRBV5-1 and TRBJ2-3; 7 nucleotides align to TRBD2. Germline values: CDR1 SGHRS, CDR2 YFSETQ. The CDR3 loop spans 15 amino acids. J lost 2 bases, V lost 0 bases, and 3 bases had no gene match. The CDR3 protein is CASSLGGGFTDTQYF. The CDR3 DNA is TGCGCCAGCAGCTTGGGCGGGGGATTCACAGATACGCAGTATTTT.

The table lists this clone with a count of one. The V call is TRBV28, the J call TRBJ2-2; the D is unclear. V was pared by 11 bases and J by 1 base, with 8 bases between. Germline V CDR1 and CDR2: MDHEN, SYDVKM. CDR3 length equals 12 residues. The CDR3 reads CAGQLNTGELFF. In nucleotides, the CDR3 is TGTGCCGGGCAGTTGAACACCGGGGAGCTGTTTTTT.

This sequence joins TRBV28 and TRBJ2-1, with 12 positions matching TRBD2. The CDR3 sequence is 16 residues long. The V and J ends lost 7 bases and 3 bases, in that order; junction bases with no gene match: 7. Germline loops: CDR1 MDHEN, CDR2 SYDVKM. The CDR3 protein is CASNKWTSGDYNEQFF. DNA of the CDR3: TGTGCCAGCAACAAGTGGACTAGCGGGGACTACAATGAGCAGTTCTTC. The full variable domain, completed using reference TRBV28 and TRBJ2-1, is DVKVTQSSRYLVKRTGEKVFLECVQDMDHENMFWYRQDPGLGLRLIYFSYDVKMKEKGDIPEGYSVSREKKERFSLILESASTNQTSMYLCASNKWTSGDYNEQFFGPGTRLTVL.

The V call is TRBV19, the J call TRBJ1-5; 7 bases agree with TRBD1. CDR1 is LNHDA, CDR2 SQIVND, per germline (reference sequence). With V trimmed by 6 bases and J by 1 base, 12 bases remained unmatched. This CDR3 has 17 residues. CDR3 protein: CASSFAGTVRSNQPQHF. The CDR3 DNA is TGTGCCAGTAGCTTCGCCGGGACAGTCAGAAGCAATCAGCCCCAGCATTTT. Supplemented by reference TRBV19 and TRBJ1-5, the full variable domain reads DGGITQSPKYLFRKEGQNVTLSCEQNLNHDAMYWYRQDPGQGLRLIYYSQIVNDFQKGDIAEGYSVSREKKESFPLTVTSAQKNPTAFYLCASSFAGTVRSNQPQHFGDGTRLSIL.